This entry lists 32 T cell receptor beta chains sequenced from one sample in a study of T-cell memory formation after mild COVID-19. TCRdb itself ran the 5' RACE reads through MiXCR, one entry per CDR3 protein. The sample holds 250,000 to 350,000 distinct CDR3 sequences; just under 20% are singletons and the top ten take 20% to 25%. Material: PBMCs or a T cell subset sorted from them (not recorded which). The receptor set was obtained from a man between 18 and 29 years old who had mild COVID-19 (a few samples of this study predate the infection). Cell type and time point are not known.

This chain joins TRBV6-2 or TRBV6-3 and TRBJ2-2; 7 bases line up with TRBD1. V gave up 6 bases and J gave up 6 bases; unmatched junction bases: 7. In germline, CDR1 is MNHEY, CDR2 SVGEGT. This CDR3 region has 14 residues. The CDR3 DNA reads TGTGCCAGCAGGCTGACAGGGTTCGCCGGGGAGCTGTTTTTT. Its protein is CASRLTGFAGELFF.

The rearrangement links TRBV5-1 to TRBJ2-6, with a weak D call TRBD1 (5 bases). Trimming took 4 bases from V and 1 from J, leaving 12 bases between them. The CDR3 totals 16 residues. Germline V gene sequence: CDR1 SGHRS, CDR2 YFSETQ. The chain's CDR3 is CASSPGHGSGANVLTF. The CDR3 DNA reads TGCGCCAGCAGCCCTGGACACGGGTCTGGGGCCAACGTCCTGACTTTC.

This clonotype occurred a few times. The V and J genes are TRBV12-5 and TRBJ2-6; no reliable D call. V was cut by 3 bases and J by 0 bases, with 3 bases left in between. Germline CDR1 reads LGHNT; CDR2 reads FRNRAP. CDR3 length: 14 amino acids. CDR3 DNA sequence: TGTGCTAGTGGTTTTTACTCTGGGGCCAACGTCCTGACTTTC. This sequence encodes CASGFYSGANVLTF.

The rearrangement uses TRBV7-8 and TRBJ1-1; possible D gene TRBD1, 5 bases. CDR3 length: 16 amino acids. Germline CDR1 and CDR2: SGHVS and FQNEAQ. V was trimmed by 1 base and J by 1 base, leaving 13 bases between them. The CDR3 is CASSLVVRAANTEAFF. The CDR3, as DNA: TGTGCCAGCAGCTTAGTCGTCAGGGCGGCGAACACTGAAGCTTTCTTT.

This clonotype was observed a few times. J is TRBJ2-3 and V is TRBV5-1; D unresolved. V was pared by 4 bases and J by 0 bases, with 15 bases between. This CDR3 is built from 16 residues. CDR1 and CDR2 (germline): SGHRS, YFSETQ. DNA of the CDR3: TGCGCCAGCAGCACGAACAGCGCCTCTAGCACAGATACGCAGTATTTT. Its protein product is CASSTNSASSTDTQYF. The variable domain in full, with the rest retrieved from reference TRBV5-1 and TRBJ2-3, is KAGVTQTPRYLIKTRGQQVTLSCSPISGHRSVSWYQQTPGQGLQFLFEYFSETQRNKGNFPGRFSGRQFSNSRSEMNVSTLELGDSALYLCASSTNSASSTDTQYFGPGTRLTVL.

This clonotype was detected only once. The gene calls are TRBV7-2 and TRBJ2-2; D remains ambiguous. V lost 5 bases, J lost 6 bases, and 13 bases lay in between. The CDR3 has 14 amino acids. Germline V gene sequence: CDR1 SGHTA, CDR2 FQGNSA. Here the CDR3 reads CASSGKHGAGELFF. The DNA of the CDR3 is TGTGCCAGCAGCGGAAAGCATGGGGCCGGGGAGCTGTTTTTT.

V is TRBV7-2 and J is TRBJ2-1, with 9 bases identical to TRBD2. This CDR3 is 14 amino acids long. V shed 5 bases and J 6 bases; nucleotides not matched to a gene: 5. From germline, CDR1 is SGHTA and CDR2 FQGNSA. The DNA of the CDR3 is TGTGCCAGCAGCCCCTGGACTAGCGTCAATGAGCAGTTCTTC. This codes for CASSPWTSVNEQFF.

Many counts were recorded for this clonotype. The chain employs TRBV7-9 and TRBJ1-1; possibly TRBD1 for D (5 bases). Trimming cost V 5 bases and J 9 bases, with 19 bases left between them. The length of the CDR3 is 14 residues. From germline, CDR1 is SEHNR and CDR2 FQNEAQ (reference sequence). CDR3 bases: TGTGCCAGCAGCAACAATAGGGACCCCCGCAAAGCTTTCTTT. This encodes CASSNNRDPRKAFF. Full variable domain (outside the CDR3, taken from reference TRBV7-9 and TRBJ1-1): DTGVSQNPRHKITKRGQNVTFRCDPISEHNRLYWYRQTLGQGPEFLTYFQNEAQLEKSRLLSDRFSAERPKGSFSTLEIQRTEQGDSAMYLCASSNNRDPRKAFFGQGTRLTVV.

The chain couples TRBV9 to TRBJ1-1; D gene uncertain. CDR1 and CDR2 from the germline V gene are SGDLS and YYNGEE. The V end lost 4 bases, the J end lost 4 bases, and 11 bases lay between the germline ends. This CDR3 has 13 residues. CDR3 loop: CASSPVSSTEAFF. DNA for the CDR3: TGTGCCAGCAGCCCCGTCAGTAGCACTGAAGCTTTCTTT. Supplemented by reference TRBV9 and TRBJ1-1, the full variable domain reads DSGVTQTPKHLITATGQRVTLRCSPRSGDLSVYWYQQSLDQGLQFLIQYYNGEERAKGNILERFSAQQFPDLHSELNLSSLELGDSALYFCASSPVSSTEAFFGQGTRLTVV.

This clonotype has a handful of counts. The rearrangement joins TRBV29-1 to TRBJ1-2; D ambiguous. The CDR3 covers 12 residues. Trimming took off 1 base at V and 7 bases at J, with 10 bases between the two ends. The germline V gene has CDR1 SQVTM and CDR2 ANQGSEA. Here the CDR3 reads CSVEGGYLGYTF. The DNA for the CDR3 is TGCAGCGTTGAAGGAGGGTACCTTGGCTACACCTTC. Drawing the rest from reference TRBV29-1 and TRBJ1-2, the complete variable domain is SAVISQKPSRDICQRGTSLTIQCQVDSQVTMMFWYRQQPGQSLTLIATANQGSEATYESGFVIDKFPISRPNLTFSTLTVSNMSPEDSSIYLCSVEGGYLGYTFGSGTRLTVV.

This clonotype occurred a few times. The chain links TRBV27 to TRBJ1-2; 12 bases agree with TRBD1. Germline trimming cut 6 bases from V and 8 bases from J; bases unmatched to any gene: 10. This CDR3 comprises 15 residues. The germline CDR1 and CDR2 sequences are MNHEY and SMNVEV (reference sequence). The CDR3 reads CASSTGTGGLRGYTF. CDR3 DNA sequence: TGTGCCAGCAGCACAGGGACAGGGGGCTTAAGGGGCTACACCTTC.

In DNA form, the CDR3 reads TGTGCCAGCAGCCCCCCCGGCGGGGGGAAAGAGACCCAGTACTTC. Encoded protein: CASSPPGGGKETQYF. The chain joins TRBV5-8 to TRBJ2-5, with TRBD2 matching 8 bases. The CDR3 loop spans 15 amino acids. V trimming: 4 bases; J trimming: 3 bases; junction bases outside the gene matches: 8. Germline CDR1 and CDR2: SGHTS and YDEGEE.

This clonotype was observed at least ten times. The CDR3 sequence: CASNAGGRNQPQHF. In DNA, the CDR3 is TGTGCCAGTAATGCGGGGGGTCGGAATCAGCCCCAGCATTTT. The rearrangement links TRBV19 to TRBJ1-5; a possible D gene is TRBD1 (5 bases). V was pared by 7 bases and J by 4 bases, with 14 bases between. The CDR3 consists of 14 residues. Germline V gene lookup returns CDR1 LNHDA and CDR2 SQIVND (reference sequence).

The J gene is TRBJ2-7, the V gene TRBV14, with D tentatively TRBD1 (6 bases). Trimming stripped 6 bases from V and 3 bases from J, with 12 bases between. The CDR3 contains 13 residues. The germline CDR1 and CDR2 sequences are SGHDN and FVKESK. The DNA of the CDR3 is TGTGCCAGCAGTTCCAGGGGAAACTACGAGCAGTACTTC. Translating it yields CASSSRGNYEQYF.

This clonotype was seen more than once but under ten times. CDR3 residues: CASSLVSGTPQETQYF. The CDR3 nucleotides read TGTGCCAGCAGCTTAGTGTCCGGGACCCCCCAAGAGACCCAGTACTTC. The chain uses TRBV11-2 and TRBJ2-5, with D perhaps matching TRBD1 or TRBD2 (5 bases each). The CDR3 contains 16 residues. Trimming removed 1 base from V and 1 base from J, with 13 bases in between. Germline CDR1 reads SGHAT; CDR2 reads FQNNGV.

This clonotype was seen more than once but under ten times. The chain has TRBV5-1 and TRBJ1-5; D is undetermined. From germline, CDR1 is SGHRS and CDR2 YFSETQ. CDR3 length equals 13 residues. V was trimmed by 1 base and J by 7 bases, leaving 9 bases between them. This CDR3 reads CASSLIGNQPQHF. Here the CDR3 DNA reads TGCGCCAGCAGCTTGATAGGGAACCAGCCCCAGCATTTT. The variable domain in full, completed from reference TRBV5-1 and TRBJ1-5, reads KAGVTQTPRYLIKTRGQQVTLSCSPISGHRSVSWYQQTPGQGLQFLFEYFSETQRNKGNFPGRFSGRQFSNSRSEMNVSTLELGDSALYLCASSLIGNQPQHFGDGTRLSIL.

This clonotype has just a few counts. The V and J genes are TRBV5-6 and TRBJ2-5; tentative D call: TRBD2 (6 bases). Germline V gene data show CDR1 as SGHDT and CDR2 as YYEEEE. Trimming cost V 3 bases and J 5 bases, with 23 bases left between them. The length of the CDR3 is 17 residues. The CDR3 loop is CASSWGGGRGRRETQYF. The CDR3 region has the DNA TGTGCCAGCAGCTGGGGAGGCGGGCGGGGAAGAAGGGAGACCCAGTACTTC.

This clonotype was seen ten or more times. V gene TRBV7-2 combines with J gene TRBJ2-3; D unresolved. The ends were cut back, 6 bases at V and 1 base at J, with 11 bases in the middle. Germline V gene sequence: CDR1 SGHTA, CDR2 FQGNSA. This CDR3 comprises 14 residues. The CDR3 DNA reads TGTGCCAGCAGTTTACGGCAGGGCACAGATACGCAGTATTTT. This codes for CASSLRQGTDTQYF.

This chain joins TRBV7-3 and TRBJ2-3; D perhaps matches TRBD2 (6 bases). CDR1 is SGHTA, CDR2 FQGTGA, per germline. CDR3 length equals 15 residues. V dropped 5 bases and J dropped 4 bases, with 16 bases sitting between them. The CDR3 loop is CASSPPGVGPDTQYF. In DNA, the CDR3 is TGTGCCAGCAGCCCGCCGGGGGTGGGCCCAGATACGCAGTATTTT.

This clonotype was observed many times. The gene calls are TRBV6-6 and TRBJ2-7; tentative D call: TRBD1 (6 bases). The CDR3 sequence is 16 residues long. V lost 6 bases and J 3 bases, leaving 21 bases between the germline ends. Germline loops: CDR1 MNHNY, CDR2 SVGAGI (reference sequence). In nucleotides, the CDR3 is TGTGCCAGCAGCCTTCATCCCGGAACAGGGAACTACGAGCAGTACGTC. Residues: CASSLHPGTGNYEQYV.

This clonotype was recorded only once. The chain recombines TRBV19 with TRBJ1-5; a weak D match, TRBD1 (6 bases). This CDR3 contains 15 residues. Trimming pared 10 bases from V and 5 bases from J, leaving 21 bases between. Germline V gene data show CDR1 as LNHDA and CDR2 as SQIVND (reference sequence). DNA of the CDR3: TGTGCCACACAGGACCAGGGGAGCGGGGATCAGCCCCAGCATTTT. This codes for CATQDQGSGDQPQHF.

In this sample, this clonotype turned up a few times. The rearrangement uses TRBV6-2 or TRBV6-3 and TRBJ1-4; 8 bases match TRBD1. The CDR3 has 13 amino acids. The germline gives CDR1 MNHEY, CDR2 SVGEGT. V shed 6 bases and J 5 bases; nucleotides not matched to a gene: 2. The CDR3 nucleotides are TGTGCCAGCAGGTGGACAGGGAATGAAAAACTGTTTTTT. This translates into CASRWTGNEKLFF.

This clonotype was detected ten times or more. A read error may produce the germline difference seen at one junction end. The V and J genes are TRBV12-3 or TRBV12-4 and TRBJ2-1; 7 nucleotides line up with TRBD2. This CDR3 spans 14 amino acids. Here the CDR3 DNA reads TGTGCCAGCAGATTAGCGGGTCAGGGTCATGAGCAGTTCTTC. Its translation is CASRLAGQGHEQFF.

The CDR3 protein is CASSLGDIGSYEQYF. The DNA for the CDR3 is TGCGCCAGCAGCTTGGGGGACATCGGCTCCTACGAGCAGTACTTC. The chain employs TRBV5-1 and TRBJ2-7; a weak D match, TRBD1 (6 bases). Trimming shortened V by 0 bases and J by 0 bases, and 10 bases separated the two germline ends. The CDR3 totals 15 residues. Per germline, CDR1 SGHRS and CDR2 YFSETQ.

This clonotype appeared a few times. The chain employs TRBV19 and TRBJ1-1, with D perhaps TRBD1 (5 bases). The V gene's germline CDR1 is LNHDA and CDR2 SQIVND (reference sequence). Trimming took 3 bases from V and 3 from J, leaving 11 bases between them. The CDR3 extends over 14 amino acids. The CDR3 coding sequence is TGTGCCAGTAGTATGGACGGGACTTACACTGAAGCTTTCTTT. Amino acid sequence: CASSMDGTYTEAFF.

This clonotype showed up many times. J is TRBJ2-7 and V is TRBV18; D is undetermined. CDR1 and CDR2 (germline): KGHSH, LQKENI. Trimming took off 3 bases at V and 5 bases at J, with 5 bases between the two ends. The CDR3 loop spans 11 amino acids. As DNA, the CDR3 is TGTGCCAGCTCACCCTTGAACGAGCAGTACTTC. This gives the protein CASSPLNEQYF.

The chain recombines TRBV5-1 with TRBJ2-5; 7 bases are shared with TRBD1. Looked up from germline, CDR1 is SGHRS and CDR2 is YFSETQ. The CDR3 contains 15 residues. With 6 bases clipped from V and 5 bases from J, the junction kept 13 bases outside the gene matches. In nucleotides, the CDR3 is TGCGCCAGCACCAGATCGACAGGGAATGACGAGACCCAGTACTTC. It translates to CASTRSTGNDETQYF.

In its sample, this clonotype was seen many times. The genes are TRBV5-1 and TRBJ2-7; no clear D gene. CDR3 length equals 13 residues. The V and J ends lost 4 bases and 2 bases respectively, with 10 bases between them. Germline V gives CDR1 SGHRS, CDR2 YFSETQ. The CDR3 DNA reads TGCGCCAGCAGCGTTACTGAAACCTACGAGCAGTACTTC. Translation gives CASSVTETYEQYF.

J is TRBJ1-1 and V is TRBV18; D gene unclear. V was cut by 3 bases and J by 5 bases, with 13 bases left in between. Germline loops: CDR1 KGHSH, CDR2 LQKENI. The CDR3 runs to 14 residues. Here the CDR3 DNA reads TGTGCCAGCTCACCGGTTTCAGTCGGGACTGAAGCTTTCTTT. This translates into CASSPVSVGTEAFF.

The chain recombines TRBV5-1 with TRBJ1-1; no clear D. V lost 5 bases and J lost 1, with 15 bases in between. This CDR3 has 15 residues. Per germline, CDR1 SGHRS and CDR2 YFSETQ. Written as DNA, the CDR3 is TGCGCCAGCAGGAGATCGGACGGATGGAACACTGAAGCTTTCTTT. Its protein is CASRRSDGWNTEAFF.

This clonotype was seen a few times. This rearrangement joins TRBV5-1 to TRBJ2-5; TRBD1 is a possible D gene (5 bases). The ends were cut back, 2 bases at V and 5 bases at J, with 16 bases in the middle. Looked up from germline, CDR1 is SGHRS and CDR2 is YFSETQ. This CDR3 region has 15 residues. The CDR3 coding sequence is TGCGCCAGCAGCTTCCCAGGAGACAGCTCCGAGACCCAGTACTTC. Its translation: CASSFPGDSSETQYF.

The chain couples TRBV9 to TRBJ2-4; TRBD2 matches 8 bases. The trim removed 2 bases at V and 1 base at J, leaving 5 bases unmatched. CDR1 is SGDLS and CDR2 is YYNGEE in the germline V gene. This CDR3 contains 16 residues. The CDR3 spells CASSVGGAAAKNIQYF. CDR3 in DNA: TGTGCCAGCAGCGTCGGGGGGGCCGCGGCCAAAAACATTCAGTACTTC.